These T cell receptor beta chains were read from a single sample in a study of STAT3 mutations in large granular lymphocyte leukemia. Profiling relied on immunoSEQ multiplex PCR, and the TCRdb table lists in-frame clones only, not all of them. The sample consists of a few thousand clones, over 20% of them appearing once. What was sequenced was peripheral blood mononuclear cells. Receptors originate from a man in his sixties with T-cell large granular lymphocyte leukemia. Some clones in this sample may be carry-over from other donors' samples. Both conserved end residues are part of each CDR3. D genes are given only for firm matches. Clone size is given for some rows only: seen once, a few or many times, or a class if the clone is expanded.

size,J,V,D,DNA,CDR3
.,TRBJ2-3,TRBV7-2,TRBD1,TGTGCCAGCAGCTTATCACAGGGGTCAGATACGCAGTATTTT,CASSLSQGSDTQYF
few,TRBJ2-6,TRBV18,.,TGTGCCAGCTCTGAATTTGGGGCCAACGTCCTGACTTTC,CASSEFGANVLTF
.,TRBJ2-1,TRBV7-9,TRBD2,TGTGCCAGCAGCCCGGTCGGGGGGGTCTATGAGCAGTTCTTC,CASSPVGGVYEQFF
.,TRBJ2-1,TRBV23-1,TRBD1,TGCGCCAGCGTTTCCCGGGGACAGGTTTTAAACAATGAGCAGTTCTTC,CASVSRGQVLNNEQFF
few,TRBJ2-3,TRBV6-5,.,TGTGCCAGCAGTCCATCTTTCAGAGATACGCAGTATTTT,CASSPSFRDTQYF
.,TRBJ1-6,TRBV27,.,TGTGCCAGCAGAATAAGGACGGCGAATTCACCCCTCCACTTT,CASRIRTANSPLHF
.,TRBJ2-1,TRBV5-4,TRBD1,TGTGCCAGCAGCCCGGAAGGGGGCATCCTAACCAACGAGCAGTTCTTC,CASSPEGGILTNEQFF
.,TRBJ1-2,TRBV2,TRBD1,TGTGCCAGCAGCGAGACAGGGACGCACGGCTACACCTTC,CASSETGTHGYTF
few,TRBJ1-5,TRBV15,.,TGTGCCACCAGCACGACAGATAGCAATCAGCCCCAGCATTTT,CATSTTDSNQPQHF
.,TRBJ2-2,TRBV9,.,TGTGCCAGCAGCGCGAGGGTCGGGGAGCTGTTTTTT,CASSARVGELFF
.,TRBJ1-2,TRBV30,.,TGTGCCTGGAGCGGGGGAATTGGCTACACCTTC,CAWSGGIGYTF
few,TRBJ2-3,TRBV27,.,TGTGCCAGCAGTTTAATTGGTGATACGCAGTATTTT,CASSLIGDTQYF
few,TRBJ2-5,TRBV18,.,TGTGCCAGCTCACGGGGGGAAGAGACCCAGTACTTC,CASSRGEETQYF
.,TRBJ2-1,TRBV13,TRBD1,TGTGCCAGCAGCCCCCCGGGGACAGACTCCTACAATGAGCAGTTCTTC,CASSPPGTDSYNEQFF
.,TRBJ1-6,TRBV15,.,TGTGCCACCAGCAGAGTTCAGGATTCACCCCTCCACTTT,CATSRVQDSPLHF
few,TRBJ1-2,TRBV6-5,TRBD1,TGTGCCAGCAGTTACTCCGGACAGGAACGAAGCGGCTACACCTTC,CASSYSGQERSGYTF
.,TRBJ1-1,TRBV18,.,TGTGCCAGCTCACCGGGACAGAACACTGAAGCTTTCTTT,CASSPGQNTEAFF
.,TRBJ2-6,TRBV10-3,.,TGTGCCATCAGTGAGTCGGCAGTGGGGTCTGGGGCCAACGTCCTGACTTTC,CAISESAVGSGANVLTF
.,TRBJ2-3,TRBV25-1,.,TGTGCCAGCAGTGAGGACGGCACAGATACGCAGTATTTT,CASSEDGTDTQYF
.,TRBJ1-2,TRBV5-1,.,TGCGCCAGCAGCCCGGGGACACCCGGGGGTTCTAACTATGGCTACACCTTC,CASSPGTPGGSNYGYTF